This T cell receptor beta chain was profiled in a study of blood T cell repertoires in COVID-19 (TCRdb year 2020). Background for the entire study: The collaborator samples originated in the United States, Italy and Spain and spanned the acute and convalescent phases of COVID-19. The prospective study material was composed of cDNA or gDNA derived from T cells, B-cell-depleted T cells, or PBMCs. Subjects who had been exposed to COVID-19, were actively infected with it, or had recovered from it provided the deeply sampled blood TCRbeta repertoires that made up the dataset. The repertoires were released in a freely available public database meant as a resource for research on the immune response to SARS-CoV-2. The samples were drawn from the first 160 participants of the ongoing ImmuneRACE study and from 950 to 1,500 subjects provided by 6 global collaborators. The sample metadata nearly always contained a de-identified subject ID, COVID-19 status, age in years and sex. Where HLA class I and class II types were available, the types were taken from metadata supplied by the sample provider, not from assay-based typing. Findings and caveats that apply to the study as a whole: The amount of clinical and demographic metadata varied by source and participant and was provided uncurated.

For CDR1 and CDR2, the germline V gene (reference sequence) lists LNHDA and SQIVND. V is trimmed back by 9 bases and J by 2 bases, and the junction contains 11 bases that no gene match accounts for. The CDR3 runs 17 residues from the cysteine to the phenylalanine. Only the CDR3 DNA stays, 51 bases, in frame from base 1. Another Seattle source contributed samples from volunteer blood donors who had recovered from COVID-19. Each collaborating institution followed its own protocols to collect whole blood in K2EDTA tubes. For TCRbeta analysis, collaborators shipped samples as frozen whole blood, isolated PBMCs, or DNA extracted from either of those sample types. With respect to this clone: The target of this receptor is not known. No much larger clone is present one base from it, and per-base qualities are unavailable.

TCRbeta CDR3 regions were amplified from genomic DNA using the immunoSEQ Assay, a bias-controlled multiplex PCR. Per the source publication's procedure: The number of nucleated cells in each sample was estimated from the amplification of reference gene primers within the assay. To quantify the absolute abundance of each unique TCRbeta CDR3 rearrangement, sequence reads were collapsed and filtered. For each sample, productive Simpson clonality was calculated by taking the square root of Simpson's diversity index across productive rearrangements. The table was pulled from immuneACCESS by TCRdb, which kept in-frame rearrangements only. Such tables lose some clones; where checked, under half of the loss comes from unresolved V genes, and the rest has no known cause. Clone size and V and J calls were adopted from that table, with D and trimming inferred from the DNA. The sample contains around 130,000 clones, around 86% of them found a single time. Around 19% of the sample is taken by the ten largest.

This clonotype was sampled from a woman aged 45-59 years who had recovered from COVID-19. This receptor chain uses TRBV19 and TRBJ1-5, with TRBD1 identical over 12 junction bases. The sequencing sample was made of peripheral blood. The DNA reads TGTGCCAGCGATGGGGGACAGGGGGCGCGGGGCAATCAGCCCCAGCATTTT. This yields the protein CASDGGQGARGNQPQHF.